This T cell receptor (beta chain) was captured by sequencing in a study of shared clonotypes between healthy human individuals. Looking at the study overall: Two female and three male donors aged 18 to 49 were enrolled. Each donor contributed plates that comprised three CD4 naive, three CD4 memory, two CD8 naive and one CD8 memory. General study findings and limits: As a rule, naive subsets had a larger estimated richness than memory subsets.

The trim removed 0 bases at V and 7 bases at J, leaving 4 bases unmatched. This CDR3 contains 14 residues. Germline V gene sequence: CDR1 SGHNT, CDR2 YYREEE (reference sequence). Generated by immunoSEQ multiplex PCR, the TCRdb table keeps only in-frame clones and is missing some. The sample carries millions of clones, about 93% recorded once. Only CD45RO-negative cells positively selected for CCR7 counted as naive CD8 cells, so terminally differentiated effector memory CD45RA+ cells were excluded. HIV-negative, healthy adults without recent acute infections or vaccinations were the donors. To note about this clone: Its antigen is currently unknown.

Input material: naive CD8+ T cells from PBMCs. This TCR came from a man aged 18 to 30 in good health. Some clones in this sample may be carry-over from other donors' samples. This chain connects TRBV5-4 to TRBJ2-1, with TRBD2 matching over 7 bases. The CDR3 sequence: CASSLGLAANEQFF. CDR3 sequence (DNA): TGTGCCAGCAGCTTGGGCCTAGCGGCTAATGAGCAGTTCTTC.